This TCR beta chain originates from a study of shared T cell receptors in the human thymus. Assay used: immunoSEQ multiplex PCR; TCRdb lists only in-frame clones, some missing. The sample shows 500,000 to 750,000 clones, roughly 88% of them seen only once. This same sample was also part of a study on human thymus T cells. That report notes: The donors were infants in Finland with congenital heart defects, otherwise immunologically healthy. Thymus specimens were resections from corrective heart surgery. Across thymic and blood repertoires, the usage of V and J genes appeared to be biased. What related research reported was that thymic repertoires overlapped highly among unrelated individuals.

This TCR derives from a boy under two years old with a congenital heart defect. Sequences were obtained from thymocytes.

The CDR3 here is CASSGIAGGPVTDTQYF. The CDR3 nucleotides are TGTGCCAGCAGTGGGATAGCGGGAGGGCCGGTTACAGATACGCAGTATTTT. The V gene is TRBV6-1, the J gene TRBJ2-3, with 11 bases fitting TRBD2. Germline V gives CDR1 MNHNS, CDR2 SASEGT. The CDR3 runs 17 residues. Trimming cost V 4 bases and J 3 bases; bases outside gene matches: 9.